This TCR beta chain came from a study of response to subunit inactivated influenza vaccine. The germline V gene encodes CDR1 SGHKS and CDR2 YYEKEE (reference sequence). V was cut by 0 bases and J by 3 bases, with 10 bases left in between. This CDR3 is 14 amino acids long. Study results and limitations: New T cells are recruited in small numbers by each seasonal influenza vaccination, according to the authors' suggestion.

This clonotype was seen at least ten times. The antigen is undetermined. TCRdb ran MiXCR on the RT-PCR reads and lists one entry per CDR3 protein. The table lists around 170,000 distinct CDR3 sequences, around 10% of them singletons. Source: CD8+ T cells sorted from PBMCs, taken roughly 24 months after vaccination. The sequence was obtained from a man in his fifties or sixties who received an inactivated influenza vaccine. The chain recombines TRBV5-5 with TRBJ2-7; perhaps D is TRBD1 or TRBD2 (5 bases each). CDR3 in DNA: TGTGCCAGCAGCTTGGTGATGGGGGACTACGAGCAGTACTTC. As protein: CASSLVMGDYEQYF.